This T cell receptor beta chain appears in the sequencing data of a study of cytomegalovirus exposure and HLA in healthy donors (dated by TCRdb to 2015 to 2018). With regard to the full study: An earlier analysis of some 620 of the donors reported 250 to 300 Gb of sequence data and 95 million to 140 million unique TCR beta sequences obtained from around 190 million T cells. An early release that covered more than 550 HLA-typed donors contained approximately 300 gigabases of sequencing data and approximately 85 million unique TCR sequences. Of the roughly 400 genotyped donors, around 81% fell in the genetic ancestry cluster associated with self-reported Caucasian donors. The study was designed to test whether signatures of past pathogen exposure could be identified by cataloging public T cell receptors. The T cell repertoires of 700 or so subjects were profiled by immunosequencing and related to cytomegalovirus serostatus. In addition to the first cohort of around 670 subjects, a separate validation cohort of over 90 different subjects was used. The study combined high-throughput TCR immunosequencing, statistical association of individual TCRs with disease status, and machine learning to predict cytomegalovirus infection status. A later analysis re-examined previously published TCR beta repertoires from 500 to 700 donors and added high-resolution HLA genotyping to investigate patterns of TCR occurrence. The later analysis used no new phenotypic data to find candidate immune exposures, relying instead on TCR beta sequences and their occurrence across donors. In an earlier analysis of around 540 of the donors, high-throughput TCR beta sequencing was used to judge whether each TCR beta V gene segment behaved as functional or pseudogenic. Donor age, sex, ethnicity and CMV serostatus were compiled alongside the repertoire data. A later genetic analysis used genome-wide SNP genotypes for about 60% of the roughly 700 donors, treating that subset as a discovery cohort. Every repertoire in the discovery cohort had been generated on one and the same sequencing platform. HLA typing covered class I and class II loci at four-digit resolution. Typing coverage differed by locus: A, B, C, DRB1 and DQB1 were typed in roughly 620-640 donors, DQA1 in approximately 520, DPA1 in some 570, and DPB1 in just under 480. Several DR-DQ haplotypes were treated as single units for association and clustering because of strong linkage in the cohort. Among about 370 genotyped donors of the cohort, an average of approximately 200,000 unique TCR beta nucleotide sequences was sequenced per donor, of which approximately 18% were non-productive. Study-wide findings and limitations: A cluster of highly shared sequence variants was judged likely to be a technical artifact of the sequencing pipeline. In a later analysis, HLA-associated TCR beta chains showed more clonal expansion and lower generation probabilities than non-associated chains that were equally common. An earlier analysis of approximately 500 of the donors showed that most TCR beta V segments appeared in productive rearrangements either about 87% or about 30% of the time, which broadly matched IMGT annotations. Cytomegalovirus status was reported to be diagnosed by the classifier with high specificity and sensitivity in both the original and validation cohorts. A further reported finding was that TCR beta sequences accurately predicted the HLA-A and HLA-B alleles for most subjects in the first cohort. Most TCR sequences were seen in very few donors, while some public TCRs were found in many individuals. In vitro tests confirmed that a few of the cytomegalovirus-associated TCR beta chains recognize cytomegalovirus antigens. The presence/absence analyses assumed that sequencing depth was roughly uniform across donors, and that assumption may not be true. Because some donors lacked HLA typing at each locus, the association tests relied only on the typed subset. Linkage disequilibrium might explain the correlated functional status among segregating V segments, but an unknown experimental factor could not be excluded. Because counts were too low, around 17 rarely observed V segments, including chromosome 9 orphons, were left out of the earlier analysis of some 600 of the donors. According to a later analysis, TCR association rates differed among HLA loci, with DRB1 alleles showing the most associated TCRs and HLA-C alleles showing the fewest. Most CMV-associated TCR beta chains appeared to be HLA-restricted in a later analysis, and the HLA associations seemed to be driven largely by CMV exposure. The cohort was sequenced for TCR beta chains only, and without alpha or paired-chain data the features that could be detected were limited. Assigning TCR associations to individual alleles was difficult when HLA alleles, especially DR and DQ, strongly co-occurred. In a later analysis, several top co-occurrence clusters were reported to appear linked to parvovirus B19, influenza, CMV and Epstein-Barr virus. Some IMGT-functional V segments, including TRBV6-2 and TRBV6-3, could not be distinguished by the 87-base-pair reads and were therefore excluded. A later genetic analysis associated a missense DCLRE1C variant with V-gene and J-gene trimming of TCR beta chains, and an independent cohort replicated the association. In a later genetic analysis, fewer N-insertions in productive TCRs were reported among donors in an Asian-associated ancestry cluster than the roughly 700-donor mean. The authors suggested that the approach could potentially be extended to other disease states and immunological phenotypes. At a false discovery rate of 0.05, a later analysis linked 15,000 to 20,000 TCR beta sequences to specific HLA alleles. CMV serostatus was the only immune exposure information available for the cohort. The study gave a list of roughly 150 TCR beta chains associated with cytomegalovirus.

Trimming takes 2 bases from V and 3 bases from J, and the germline ends sit 7 bases apart. CDR1 and CDR2, looked up from the germline V gene, are SGHAT and FQNNGV. From the cysteine up to the phenylalanine, the CDR3 has a length of 13 residues. Only CDR3 DNA is held: 39 bases, read in frame from base 1. Worth noting for this clone: Its recognized antigen is unknown. One base away there is no much larger clone; base qualities are not given.

The cohort comprised around 690 healthy bone marrow donors. At the time of sampling, all cohort members were nominally healthy, though unrecorded immune exposures were likely present. The donor was CMV seropositive and was included in the group of 300 or so seropositive cohort members. Each donor provided a peripheral blood sample, and peripheral blood mononuclear cells were used for TCR beta sequencing. Genomic DNA was extracted from the blood cell samples with the Qiagen DNeasy Blood Extraction Kit. Libraries were made using the immunoSEQ multiplex PCR assay. The multiplex PCR relied on a mix of 60 forward primers for TCR Vbeta segments and 13 reverse primers for TCR Jbeta segments. A multiplex PCR assay on genomic DNA amplified the CDR3 region of rearranged TCR beta genes. Amplified TCR beta libraries were sequenced as 87-base-pair reads on the Illumina HiSeq System. The source study handled its data this way. In a later analysis, about 80 million unique TCR beta chains were counted across the roughly 670 repertoires, and about 9.9 million of these chains were shared by at least two donors. To remove PCR and sequencing errors, raw reads were error-corrected and collapsed into unique sequences using a nearest-neighbor algorithm that merged closely related sequences. Alignment of CDR3 sequences to IMGT reference sequences was used to assign V, D and J gene segments. For a sequence to be retained, at least a six-nucleotide match to both a V gene segment and a J gene segment was required. Rearrangements were classified as productive when the CDR3 lacked stop codons and remained in frame with V and J, and all other rearrangements were classified as non-productive. CDR3 was defined according to IMGT convention as the region running from the second conserved V-encoded cysteine to the conserved J-encoded phenylalanine. In an earlier analysis of around 540 of the donors, sequences lacking an unambiguous match to a single V gene segment were excluded. In an earlier analysis of 587 of the donors, V segments were called functional above 56.7% productive rearrangements and were called segregating when the between-donor standard deviation exceeded 5%. To diagnose cytomegalovirus status from the catalog of TCR beta chain sequences, a statistical classification framework was built. A later analysis assigned V and J genes by comparing TCR nucleotide sequences with IMGT/GENE-DB human TR gene sequences. Using the TCRdist pipeline, a later analysis assigned CDR3 sequences along with most-parsimonious VDJ recombination scenarios. In a later analysis, each TCR beta chain was defined by its CDR3 amino acid sequence together with its V-gene family, and reads lacking a unique V-gene family were excluded. As a way to deal with suspected cross-contamination and a sequencing artifact, a later analysis dropped hundreds of nucleotide sequences that were highly shared and had low generation probability. For each public chain, a later analysis derived a clonal expansion index from normalized ranks of inferred template counts within each repertoire. In a later analysis, generation probabilities were computed with a VDJ recombination model fitted to out-of-frame rearrangements, and the resulting probabilities were checked against IGoR. In a later analysis, TCR-TCR, TCR-HLA and TCR-CMV co-occurrence was scored with hypergeometric tests, and a repertoire-size bias correction was applied to TCR pairs. To estimate false discovery rates, a later analysis permuted the HLA or CMV assignments 20 times. A later analysis grouped co-occurring TCRs with DBSCAN, adding TCRdist sequence similarity when clustering within HLA-allele-positive subsets. Co-occurrence clustering excluded repertoires with fewer than 30,000 or more than 120,000 public chains, plus five with anomalous nucleotide sharing. TCRdb obtained this table from immuneACCESS and retained in-frame rearrangements with V and J assigned. These tables miss some clones; where compared with another copy, unresolved V genes account for less than half of the shortfall, and the remainder is unexplained. V and J calls and clone size are as listed in that table; D and trimming were resolved from the DNA. This sample gives about 160,000 clones in total; about four fifths of them show up just once. The ten largest account for 1% of the sample.

The specimen was PBMCs. The source is a woman in her 50s in good health and CMV-seropositive. The sequence is built from TRBV11-2 and TRBJ1-1; the D gene remains uncertain. The bases are TGTGCCAGCAGCTTATTCCGAGACACTGAAGCTTTCTTT. Its coded protein is CASSLFRDTEAFF.